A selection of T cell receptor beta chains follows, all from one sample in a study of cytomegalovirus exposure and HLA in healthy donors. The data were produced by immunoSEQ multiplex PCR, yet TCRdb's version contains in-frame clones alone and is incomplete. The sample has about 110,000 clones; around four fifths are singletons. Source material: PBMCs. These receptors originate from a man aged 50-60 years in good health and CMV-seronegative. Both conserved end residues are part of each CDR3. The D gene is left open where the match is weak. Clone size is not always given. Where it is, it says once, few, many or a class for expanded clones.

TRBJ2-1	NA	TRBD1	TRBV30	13	CACTGVELNEQFF	TGTGCCTGTACAGGGGTAGAGCTCAATGAGCAGTTCTTC
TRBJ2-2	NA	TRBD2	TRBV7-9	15	CASSHSGARPGELFF	TGTGCCAGCAGCCATAGCGGGGCGCGACCCGGGGAGCTGTTTTTT
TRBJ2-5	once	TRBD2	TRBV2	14	CASRRRGGVETQYF	TGTGCCAGCAGGAGGCGGGGGGGAGTGGAGACCCAGTACTTC
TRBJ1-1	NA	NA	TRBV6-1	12	CASSNPPTEAFF	TGTGCCAGCAGTAATCCCCCAACTGAAGCTTTCTTT
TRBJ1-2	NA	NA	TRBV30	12	CAWDTFNYGYTF	TGTGCCTGGGACACGTTTAACTATGGCTACACCTTC
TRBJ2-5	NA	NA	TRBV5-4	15	CASSLGPRREETQYF	TGTGCCAGCAGCTTGGGGCCGAGACGGGAAGAGACCCAGTACTTC
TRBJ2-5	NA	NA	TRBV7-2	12	CASSQSRETQYF	TGTGCCAGCAGCCAAAGCCGGGAGACCCAGTACTTC
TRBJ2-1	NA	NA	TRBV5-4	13	CASSLDSGDEQFF	TGTGCCAGCAGCTTGGATTCGGGGGATGAGCAGTTCTTC
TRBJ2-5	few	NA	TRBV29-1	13	CSVARYGGETQYF	TGCAGCGTTGCCCGGTACGGAGGAGAGACCCAGTACTTC
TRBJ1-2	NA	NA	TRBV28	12	CASQPPGLGYTF	TGTGCCAGCCAACCCCCCGGGTTGGGCTACACCTTC
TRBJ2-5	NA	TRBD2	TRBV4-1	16	CASSQLPAGGQETQYF	TGCGCCAGCAGCCAACTGCCAGCGGGGGGCCAAGAGACCCAGTACTTC
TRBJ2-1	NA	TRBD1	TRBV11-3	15	CASSFSGGSYNEQFF	TGTGCCAGCAGCTTCTCAGGGGGCAGCTACAATGAGCAGTTCTTC
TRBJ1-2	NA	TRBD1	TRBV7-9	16	CASSLASDRVDYGYTF	TGTGCCAGCAGCTTAGCCTCTGACAGGGTTGACTATGGCTACACCTTC
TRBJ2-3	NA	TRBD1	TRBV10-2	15	CASSERTLGQYTQYF	TGCGCCAGCAGTGAAAGGACCCTGGGACAGTATACGCAGTATTTT
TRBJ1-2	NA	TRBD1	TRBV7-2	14	CASSPTGGGYGYTF	TGTGCCAGCAGTCCAACAGGGGGCGGCTATGGCTACACCTTC
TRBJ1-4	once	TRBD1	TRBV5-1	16	CASSLFASGGNEKLFF	TGCGCCAGTAGCTTGTTCGCGTCAGGGGGGAATGAAAAACTGTTTTTT
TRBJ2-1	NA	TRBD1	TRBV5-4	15	CASSRGQGSPHEQFF	TGTGCCAGCAGCCGGGGACAGGGGTCCCCTCATGAGCAGTTCTTC
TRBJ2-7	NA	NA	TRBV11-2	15	CASSLSPGDLYEQYF	TGTGCCAGCAGCTTATCCCCGGGGGATTTGTACGAGCAGTACTTC
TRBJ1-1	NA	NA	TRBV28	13	CASSFRGWTEAFF	TGTGCCAGCAGTTTCAGGGGATGGACTGAAGCTTTCTTT
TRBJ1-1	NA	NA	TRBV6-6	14	CASRIRGVGTEAFF	TGTGCCAGCAGGATCAGGGGAGTGGGGACTGAAGCTTTCTTT
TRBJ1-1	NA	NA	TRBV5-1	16	CANSRAARSQNTEAFF	TGCGCCAACAGCCGCGCCGCCCGGAGCCAGAACACTGAAGCTTTCTTT
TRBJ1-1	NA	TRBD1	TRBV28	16	CASSGTAVSLNTEAFF	TGTGCCAGCAGCGGGACAGCTGTGTCCTTGAACACTGAAGCTTTCTTT
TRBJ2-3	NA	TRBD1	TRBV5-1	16	CASSENPGQNTDTQYF	TGCGCCAGCAGCGAGAACCCGGGACAGAACACAGATACGCAGTATTTT
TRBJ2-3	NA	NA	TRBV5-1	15	CASSLVQGTTDTQYF	TGCGCCAGCAGCTTGGTGCAGGGAACAACAGATACGCAGTATTTT
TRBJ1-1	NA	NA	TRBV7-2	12	CASSLHTSQAFF	TGTGCCAGCAGCCTCCATACAAGTCAAGCTTTCTTT
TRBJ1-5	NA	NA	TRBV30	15	CAWSVDSNSNQPQHF	TGTGCCTGGAGTGTTGACAGTAATAGCAATCAGCCCCAGCATTTT
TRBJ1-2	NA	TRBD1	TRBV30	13	CAWNEGQGWGYTF	TGTGCCTGGAATGAGGGACAGGGATGGGGCTACACCTTC
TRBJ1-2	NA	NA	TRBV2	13	CASSWQGSDGYTF	TGTGCCAGCAGTTGGCAGGGAAGTGATGGCTACACCTTC
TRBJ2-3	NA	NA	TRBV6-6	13	CASEGQDTDTQYF	TGTGCCAGCGAGGGCCAGGACACAGATACGCAGTATTTT
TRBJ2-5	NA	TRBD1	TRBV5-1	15	CASRDGGQAQETQYF	TGCGCCAGCAGGGACGGAGGACAGGCCCAAGAGACCCAGTACTTC
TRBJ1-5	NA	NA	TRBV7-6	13	CASSLGRGQPQHF	TGTGCCAGCAGCTTAGGCAGGGGACAGCCCCAGCATTTT
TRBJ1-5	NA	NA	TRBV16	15	CASSPSRQANQPQHF	TGTGCCAGCAGCCCATCTAGACAGGCCAATCAGCCCCAGCATTTT
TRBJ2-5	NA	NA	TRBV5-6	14	CASSLVGQGETQYF	TGTGCCAGCAGCTTGGTGGGGCAAGGGGAGACCCAGTACTTC
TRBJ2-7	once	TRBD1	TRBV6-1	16	CASSEAGTGLTYEQYF	TGTGCCAGCAGTGAAGCTGGGACAGGGCTTACATACGAGCAGTACTTC
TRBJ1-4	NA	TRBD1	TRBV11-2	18	CASSLVYGGTGSDEKLFF	TGTGCCAGCAGCTTAGTTTACGGAGGGACAGGGAGTGATGAAAAACTGTTTTTT
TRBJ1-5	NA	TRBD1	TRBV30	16	CAWSSPRTGLNQPQHF	TGTGCCTGGAGTTCCCCTCGGACAGGGCTGAATCAGCCCCAGCATTTT
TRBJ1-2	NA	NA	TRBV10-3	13	CAITATGGSGYTF	TGTGCCATCACCGCGACAGGAGGTTCGGGCTACACCTTC